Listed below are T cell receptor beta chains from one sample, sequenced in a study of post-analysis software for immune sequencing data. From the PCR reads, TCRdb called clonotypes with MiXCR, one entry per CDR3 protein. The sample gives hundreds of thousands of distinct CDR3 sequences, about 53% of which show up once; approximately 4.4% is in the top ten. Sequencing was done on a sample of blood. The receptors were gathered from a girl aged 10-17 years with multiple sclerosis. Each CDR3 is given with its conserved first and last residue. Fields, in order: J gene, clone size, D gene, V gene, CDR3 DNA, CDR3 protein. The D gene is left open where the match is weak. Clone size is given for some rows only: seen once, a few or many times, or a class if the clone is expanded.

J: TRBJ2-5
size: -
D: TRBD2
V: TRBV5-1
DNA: TGCGCCAGCAGCTTACCTAGCGGGGGTCAAGAGACCCAGTACTTC
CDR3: CASSLPSGGQETQYF

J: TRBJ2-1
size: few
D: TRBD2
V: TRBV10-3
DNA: TGTGCCATCAGTGAGTCAATCGGGAGGGCACATGAGCAGTTCTTC
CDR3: CAISESIGRAHEQFF

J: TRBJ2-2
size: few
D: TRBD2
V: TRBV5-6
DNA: TGTGCCAGCAGCGTAGGACTAGCCGGGGAGCTGTTTTTT
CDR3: CASSVGLAGELFF

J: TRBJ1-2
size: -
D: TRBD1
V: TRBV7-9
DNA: TGTGCCAGCAGCACAGGGGATCGGGGCTATGGCTACACCTTC
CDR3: CASSTGDRGYGYTF

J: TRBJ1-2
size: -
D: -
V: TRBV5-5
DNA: TGTGCCAGCAGCTTGACGGAGAGTTCCGCCTATGGCTACACCTTC
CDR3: CASSLTESSAYGYTF

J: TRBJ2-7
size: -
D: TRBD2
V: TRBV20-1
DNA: TGCAGTGCTAGAGATCGTAGCGGGTCTATCTACGAGCAGTACTTC
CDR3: CSARDRSGSIYEQYF

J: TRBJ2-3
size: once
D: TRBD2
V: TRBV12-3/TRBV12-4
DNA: TGTGCCAGCTGCCCCGGGGGGGTGAACGCAGATGCGCAGTATTTT
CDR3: CASCPGGVNADAQYF

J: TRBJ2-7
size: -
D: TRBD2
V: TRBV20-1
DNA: TGCAGTGCCCGGACTAGTTTGTCCTACGAGCAGTACTTC
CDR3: CSARTSLSYEQYF

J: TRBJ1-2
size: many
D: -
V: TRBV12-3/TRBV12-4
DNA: TGTGCCAGCAGTTTAGTTCCCCAATATGGCTACACCTTC
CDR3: CASSLVPQYGYTF

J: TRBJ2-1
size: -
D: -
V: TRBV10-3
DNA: TGTGCCATCAAGGGGACGGCTAACAGGTTCACAGCGCAGTTCTTC
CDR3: CAIKGTANRFTAQFF

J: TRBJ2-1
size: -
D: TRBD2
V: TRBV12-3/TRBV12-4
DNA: TGTGCCAGCACCGGACCGGGACTAGCGGGAGATGAGCAGTTCTTC
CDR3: CASTGPGLAGDEQFF

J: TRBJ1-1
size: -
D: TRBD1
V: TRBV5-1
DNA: TGTGCCAGCAGCCTGACCGGGACAGAGAACACTGAAGCTTTCTTT
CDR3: CASSLTGTENTEAFF

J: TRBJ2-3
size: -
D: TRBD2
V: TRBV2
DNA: TGTGCCAGCAGTGACTGGACTAGCGGAACAGATACGCAGTATTTT
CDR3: CASSDWTSGTDTQYF

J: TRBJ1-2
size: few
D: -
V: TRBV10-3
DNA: TGTGCCATCAGTGAGTCGAAGCAGGGTTGGGATGGCTACACCTTC
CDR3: CAISESKQGWDGYTF

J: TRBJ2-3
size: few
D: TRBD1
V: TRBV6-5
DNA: TGTGCCAGCAGTTTAACAGGGGCTCCCGGGGCAGATACGCAGTATTTT
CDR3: CASSLTGAPGADTQYF

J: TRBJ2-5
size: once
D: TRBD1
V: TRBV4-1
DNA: TGCGCCAGCAGCCAAGATCCCGGGACAGGTGACCTGAAGGGTCGGTACTTC
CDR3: CASSQDPGTGDLKGRYF